The 8 T cell receptor beta chains reported below all come from one sample, sequenced in a study of T cell changes during pregnancy in multiple sclerosis. The assay was immunoSEQ multiplex PCR, and TCRdb's table has in-frame clones only and misses some. The data show 29,000 or so clones, around nine tenths seen once. The specimen was CD8+ T cells from peripheral blood mononuclear cells, collected after pregnancy. These receptors were obtained from a female donor with multiple sclerosis, enrolled in a pregnancy study.

The sample holds one count of this clone. The rearrangement joins TRBV29-1 to TRBJ1-4, with D possibly being TRBD1 (6 bases). The CDR3 covers 16 residues. V lost 0 bases to trimming and J lost 3 bases, with 14 bases between them. The germline CDR1 and CDR2 sequences are SQVTM and ANQGSEA. The CDR3 is CSVEDRGGAANEKLFF. The CDR3 nucleotides read TGCAGCGTTGAAGATCGGGGGGGGGCGGCTAATGAAAAACTGTTTTTT.

The rearrangement joins TRBV6-4 to TRBJ1-5; no reliable D call. The CDR3 extends over 16 amino acids. V lost 3 bases and J 2 bases, leaving 14 bases between the germline ends. The V gene's germline CDR1 is MRHNA and CDR2 SNTAGT. The DNA of the CDR3 is TGTGCCAGCAGTGAAATCGAGATTTCGGGCAATCAGCCCCAGCATTTT. It translates to CASSEIEISGNQPQHF.

This sequence joins TRBV4-3 and TRBJ2-1; TRBD2 matches at 11 bases. Germline loops: CDR1 LGHNA, CDR2 YSLEER. The V gene end was trimmed by 0 bases and the J gene end by 4 bases; junction bases not matched to a gene: 14. This CDR3 region has 20 residues. The CDR3 is CASSQELAGGFNRVYNEQFF. The CDR3 coding sequence is TGCGCCAGCAGCCAAGAGCTAGCGGGAGGCTTCAACCGAGTTTACAATGAGCAGTTCTTC.

This chain connects TRBV4-1 to TRBJ2-7, with TRBD1 matching 7 bases. CDR1 is MGHRA, CDR2 YSYEKL, per germline. After removal of 0 bases from V and 5 bases from J, the junction contained 7 bases not matched to a gene. The CDR3 consists of 15 residues. The CDR3 sequence is CASSQEDRATDEQYF. CDR3 sequence (DNA): TGCGCCAGCAGCCAAGAAGACAGGGCTACAGACGAGCAGTACTTC.

The chain uses TRBV7-6 and TRBJ2-7; 10 bases map to TRBD1. In germline, CDR1 is SGHVS, CDR2 FNYEAQ. Trimming took 5 bases from V and 3 from J; bases not matched to a gene: 4. The CDR3 contains 14 residues. CDR3 protein: CASSEGDRGYEQYF. CDR3 in DNA: TGTGCCAGCAGCGAGGGGGACAGGGGCTACGAGCAGTACTTC.

A few counts support this clone. The chain joins TRBV6-1 to TRBJ1-4; possible D gene TRBD1, 6 bases. V lost 2 bases and J 8 bases, leaving 18 bases between the germline ends. The germline CDR1 and CDR2 sequences are MNHNS and SASEGT. This CDR3 has 16 amino acids. The CDR3 region has the DNA TGTGCCAGCAGTGAAAGTGGGGGCGCGGGTTGGGAAAAACTGTTTTTT. Its protein is CASSESGGAGWEKLFF.

The chain is built from TRBV4-3 and TRBJ2-3; weak D call: TRBD2 (6 bases). Between the trimmed V and J ends, which lost 0 bases and 2 bases, there was a span of 18 bases. The germline V gene encodes CDR1 LGHNA and CDR2 YSLEER. There are 18 residues in the CDR3. CDR3 sequence (DNA): TGCGCCAGCAGCCAAGATTTGGGCCGGGACTCAACCACAGATACGCAGTATTTT. Its translation is CASSQDLGRDSTTDTQYF.

The rearrangement joins TRBV6-1 to TRBJ1-2; D not certain. Germline V gene sequence: CDR1 MNHNS, CDR2 SASEGT. Between the trimmed V and J ends, which lost 2 bases and 5 bases, there was a span of 12 bases. This CDR3 spans 14 amino acids. The CDR3 is CASSETIQQYGYTF. The DNA for the CDR3 is TGTGCCAGCAGTGAAACAATACAGCAGTATGGCTACACCTTC.